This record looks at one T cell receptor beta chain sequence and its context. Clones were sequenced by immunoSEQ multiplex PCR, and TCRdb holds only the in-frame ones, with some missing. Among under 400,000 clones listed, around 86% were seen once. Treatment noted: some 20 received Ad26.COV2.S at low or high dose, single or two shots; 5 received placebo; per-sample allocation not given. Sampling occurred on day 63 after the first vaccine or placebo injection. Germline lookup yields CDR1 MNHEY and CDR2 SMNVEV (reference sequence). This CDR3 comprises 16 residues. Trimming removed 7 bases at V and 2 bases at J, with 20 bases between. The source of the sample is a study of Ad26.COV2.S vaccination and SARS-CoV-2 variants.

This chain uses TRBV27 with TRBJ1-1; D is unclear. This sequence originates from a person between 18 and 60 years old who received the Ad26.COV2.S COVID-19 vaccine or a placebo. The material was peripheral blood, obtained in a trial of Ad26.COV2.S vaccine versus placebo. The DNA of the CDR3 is TGTGCCAGCAAGGTTTGGTCGAGCGAGGGAAACACTGAAGCTTTCTTT. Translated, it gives CASKVWSSEGNTEAFF.